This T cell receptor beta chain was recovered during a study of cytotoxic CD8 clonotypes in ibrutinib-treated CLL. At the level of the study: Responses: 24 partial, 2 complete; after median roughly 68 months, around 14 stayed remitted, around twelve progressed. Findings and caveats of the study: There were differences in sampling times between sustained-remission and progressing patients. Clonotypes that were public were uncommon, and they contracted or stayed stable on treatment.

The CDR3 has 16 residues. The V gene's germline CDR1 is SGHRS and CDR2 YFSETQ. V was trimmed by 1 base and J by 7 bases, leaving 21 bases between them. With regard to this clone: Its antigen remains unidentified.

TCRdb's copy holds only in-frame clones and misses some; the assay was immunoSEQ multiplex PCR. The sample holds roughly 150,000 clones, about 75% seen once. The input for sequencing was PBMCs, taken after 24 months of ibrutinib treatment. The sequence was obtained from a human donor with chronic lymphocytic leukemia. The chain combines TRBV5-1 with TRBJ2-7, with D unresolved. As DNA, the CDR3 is TGCGCCAGCAGCTTGTTAGTCGGGCGGACCCTACGGGAGCAGTACTTC. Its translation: CASSLLVGRTLREQYF.